The rows below give T cell receptor beta chains drawn from one sample of a study of blood T cell repertoires in COVID-19. Clones were sequenced by immunoSEQ multiplex PCR, and TCRdb holds only the in-frame ones, with some missing. The sample consists of approximately 190,000 clones, 86% of them appearing once. Sequences were obtained from PBMCs or T cells enriched from blood (not recorded which). Receptors were obtained from a woman in her forties in a cohort exposed to, infected with or recovered from COVID-19 (not recorded which). Both conserved end residues are part of each CDR3. The order of the fields is CDR3 DNA, CDR3 protein, V gene, clone size, J gene, D gene. D genes are given only for firm matches. Clone size is stated in some rows and not others, as once, few, many or a class when expanded.

cdr3_nt: TGTGCCAGCAGTTACCAACTAGCGGGGAGTTCAGATACGCAGTATTTT; cdr3_aa: CASSYQLAGSSDTQYF; v_call: TRBV6-5; clone_size: once; j_call: TRBJ2-3; d_call: TRBD2
cdr3_nt: TGTGCCAGTAGTGTACAGCAGAGCTCCTACGAGCAGTACTTC; cdr3_aa: CASSVQQSSYEQYF; v_call: TRBV19; clone_size: -; j_call: TRBJ2-7; d_call: -
cdr3_nt: TGTGCCAGCAGCTTAGGAGGGGGGGAGAATTCACCCCTCCACTTT; cdr3_aa: CASSLGGGENSPLHF; v_call: TRBV11-2; clone_size: few; j_call: TRBJ1-6; d_call: -
cdr3_nt: TGCGCCAGCAGCCACGTCCGGGACAGGCCCGACGAGCAGTACTTC; cdr3_aa: CASSHVRDRPDEQYF; v_call: TRBV4-1; clone_size: -; j_call: TRBJ2-7; d_call: TRBD1
cdr3_nt: TGCGCCAGCAGCCCCCTGGTCAGACAGCCCCAGCATTTT; cdr3_aa: CASSPLVRQPQHF; v_call: TRBV4-1; clone_size: few; j_call: TRBJ1-5; d_call: -
cdr3_nt: TGTGCCAGCAGCGCTCCAACAGGGGCCGGCACTGAAGCTTTCTTT; cdr3_aa: CASSAPTGAGTEAFF; v_call: TRBV11-2; clone_size: -; j_call: TRBJ1-1; d_call: TRBD1
cdr3_nt: TGCGCCAGCAATGGGCAGGGGAACACTGAAGCTTTCTTT; cdr3_aa: CASNGQGNTEAFF; v_call: TRBV5-1; clone_size: -; j_call: TRBJ1-1; d_call: -
cdr3_nt: TGCGCCAGCAGCCAAGATTACCAATCAGGCACAGATACGCAGTATTTT; cdr3_aa: CASSQDYQSGTDTQYF; v_call: TRBV4-3; clone_size: -; j_call: TRBJ2-3; d_call: -
cdr3_nt: TGTGCCAGCAGTTTACGAGGTTTTGGCGAGACCCAGTACTTC; cdr3_aa: CASSLRGFGETQYF; v_call: TRBV27; clone_size: -; j_call: TRBJ2-5; d_call: -
cdr3_nt: TGTGCCAGCAGCTCGGGGACAGGGGTTGGTAATTCACCCCTCCACTTT; cdr3_aa: CASSSGTGVGNSPLHF; v_call: TRBV5-6; clone_size: -; j_call: TRBJ1-6; d_call: TRBD1
cdr3_nt: TGTGCCAGCAGCTCCGGCGGGGACAATGAGCAGTTCTTC; cdr3_aa: CASSSGGDNEQFF; v_call: TRBV12-3/TRBV12-4; clone_size: -; j_call: TRBJ2-1; d_call: -
cdr3_nt: TGTGCCAGCAGCCCACTGAAGGAGGAAGAGACCCAGTACTTC; cdr3_aa: CASSPLKEEETQYF; v_call: TRBV28; clone_size: once; j_call: TRBJ2-5; d_call: -
cdr3_nt: TGTGCCAGCAGCCATCGGACTAGCGGGAAGGCGGATACGCAGTATTTT; cdr3_aa: CASSHRTSGKADTQYF; v_call: TRBV14; clone_size: -; j_call: TRBJ2-3; d_call: TRBD2
cdr3_nt: TGTGCCAGTAGCACAGGGCACTTGAACACTGAAGCTTTCTTT; cdr3_aa: CASSTGHLNTEAFF; v_call: TRBV19; clone_size: -; j_call: TRBJ1-1; d_call: -
cdr3_nt: TGCGCCAGCAGCCCGAGGCAGGGCAGTGGCTACACCTTC; cdr3_aa: CASSPRQGSGYTF; v_call: TRBV10-1; clone_size: -; j_call: TRBJ1-2; d_call: -
cdr3_nt: TGTGCCGCCGGACTTGGGACAGGAAGCAATCAGCCCCAGCATTTT; cdr3_aa: CAAGLGTGSNQPQHF; v_call: TRBV6-5; clone_size: -; j_call: TRBJ1-5; d_call: TRBD1
cdr3_nt: TGTGCCAGTAGTGACAGGGGAGCCTATAGCAATCAGCCCCAGCATTTT; cdr3_aa: CASSDRGAYSNQPQHF; v_call: TRBV19; clone_size: few; j_call: TRBJ1-5; d_call: TRBD1
cdr3_nt: TGTGCCAGCAGCTCCAGCGTCGCAGAGCGCCATCAGCCCCAGCATTTT; cdr3_aa: CASSSSVAERHQPQHF; v_call: TRBV7-2; clone_size: -; j_call: TRBJ1-5; d_call: -
cdr3_nt: TGTGCCAGTAGTACAGGGTTAACAGATACGCAGTATTTT; cdr3_aa: CASSTGLTDTQYF; v_call: TRBV19; clone_size: -; j_call: TRBJ2-3; d_call: -
cdr3_nt: TGTGCCACCAGTGACCCCGCCCACACCCCCACAGATACGCAGTATTTT; cdr3_aa: CATSDPAHTPTDTQYF; v_call: TRBV24-1; clone_size: -; j_call: TRBJ2-3; d_call: -
cdr3_nt: TGCGCCAGCAGCCAGTTTTTCTTAGCGATTCGCTCTCTCTCTGGGGCCAACGTCCTGACTTTC; cdr3_aa: CASSQFFLAIRSLSGANVLTF; v_call: TRBV4-1; clone_size: -; j_call: TRBJ2-6; d_call: -
cdr3_nt: TGTGCCAGCAGCTTAATGTATGCGGGCAAAAACATTCAGTACTTC; cdr3_aa: CASSLMYAGKNIQYF; v_call: TRBV5-4; clone_size: once; j_call: TRBJ2-4; d_call: -
cdr3_nt: TGTGCCAGTTTACAGGGGGCGTCTGGCTACACCTTC; cdr3_aa: CASLQGASGYTF; v_call: TRBV19; clone_size: -; j_call: TRBJ1-2; d_call: TRBD1
cdr3_nt: TGTGCCAGCAGCTTTGACAGGGACTCTGGAAACACCATATATTTT; cdr3_aa: CASSFDRDSGNTIYF; v_call: TRBV5-5; clone_size: -; j_call: TRBJ1-3; d_call: TRBD1
cdr3_nt: TGTGCCAGCAGTTTAGGCCCTGAAGCTTTCTTT; cdr3_aa: CASSLGPEAFF; v_call: TRBV27; clone_size: -; j_call: TRBJ1-1; d_call: -
cdr3_nt: TGCGCCAGCAGCTTCGGACAGGGTGGTGAAAAACTGTTTTTT; cdr3_aa: CASSFGQGGEKLFF; v_call: TRBV5-1; clone_size: -; j_call: TRBJ1-4; d_call: TRBD1
cdr3_nt: TGTGCCAGCAGCTTAACTCCACGGGATACGCAGTATTTT; cdr3_aa: CASSLTPRDTQYF; v_call: TRBV7-2; clone_size: -; j_call: TRBJ2-3; d_call: -
cdr3_nt: TGCAGTGCTAGTCGTGGTGCGGGATTGGCCTACGAGCAGTACTTC; cdr3_aa: CSASRGAGLAYEQYF; v_call: TRBV20-1; clone_size: -; j_call: TRBJ2-7; d_call: -
cdr3_nt: TGTGCCAGCAGTCGGGGGACAGTGAACACTGAAGCTTTCTTT; cdr3_aa: CASSRGTVNTEAFF; v_call: TRBV7-9; clone_size: once; j_call: TRBJ1-1; d_call: TRBD1
cdr3_nt: TGTGCCAGCAGTCTGGACAGGAAGAACACTGAAGCTTTCTTT; cdr3_aa: CASSLDRKNTEAFF; v_call: TRBV27; clone_size: -; j_call: TRBJ1-1; d_call: TRBD1
cdr3_nt: TGTGCCAGCAGTTTCCGCGCGAATAACTACGAGCAGTACTTC; cdr3_aa: CASSFRANNYEQYF; v_call: TRBV27; clone_size: -; j_call: TRBJ2-7; d_call: -
cdr3_nt: TGTGCCAGCAGCCTCTGGACAGGGTCTAACTATGGCTACACCTTC; cdr3_aa: CASSLWTGSNYGYTF; v_call: TRBV28; clone_size: -; j_call: TRBJ1-2; d_call: TRBD1
cdr3_nt: TGTGCCAGCAGCCCTAACAGGGGAACGACTGAAGCTTTCTTT; cdr3_aa: CASSPNRGTTEAFF; v_call: TRBV7-9; clone_size: -; j_call: TRBJ1-1; d_call: TRBD1
cdr3_nt: TGTGCCAGCAGTGAAGGGCCAGGCACTGAAGCTTTCTTT; cdr3_aa: CASSEGPGTEAFF; v_call: TRBV2; clone_size: once; j_call: TRBJ1-1; d_call: -
cdr3_nt: TGTGCCAGCAGCCGGAGTTTGGCGGGACAGGGCATGTACAATGAGCAGTTCTTC; cdr3_aa: CASSRSLAGQGMYNEQFF; v_call: TRBV11-2; clone_size: -; j_call: TRBJ2-1; d_call: TRBD1
cdr3_nt: TGCGCCAGCAGCGGGTCCGGGACAGGGGAAGCTTTCTTT; cdr3_aa: CASSGSGTGEAFF; v_call: TRBV5-1; clone_size: -; j_call: TRBJ1-1; d_call: TRBD1
cdr3_nt: TGTGCCAGCAGCTTAGGTCAGATGGGAGCGGCCACAGATACGCAGTATTTT; cdr3_aa: CASSLGQMGAATDTQYF; v_call: TRBV11-3; clone_size: -; j_call: TRBJ2-3; d_call: -